This T cell receptor (beta chain) emerged from a study of T cells in tuberculosis. Findings of the study overall: Shorter CDR3-alpha in active tuberculosis partly drove smaller distances.

With regard to this clone: Antigen specificity is unknown.

V lost 3 bases, J lost 6 bases, and 2 bases stayed unmatched. CDR3 length: 13 amino acids. Germline assignment: CDR1 SGHRS and CDR2 YFSETQ. The time point was: new active TB diagnosis, blood taken before or within 7 days of starting treatment. The repertoire was sequenced with immunoSEQ multiplex PCR; TCRdb's copy has only in-frame clones and lacks some. Here the sample spans around 40,000 clones, approximately 94% being singletons. The sequences come from PBMCs, collected at tuberculosis diagnosis. The sequence was obtained from an adult with tuberculosis. The chain uses TRBV5-1 and TRBJ2-2, with TRBD1 identical over 7 bases. Here the CDR3 reads CASSSGTAGELFF. The CDR3 bases are TGCGCCAGCAGCTCCGGGACAGCCGGGGAGCTGTTTTTT.